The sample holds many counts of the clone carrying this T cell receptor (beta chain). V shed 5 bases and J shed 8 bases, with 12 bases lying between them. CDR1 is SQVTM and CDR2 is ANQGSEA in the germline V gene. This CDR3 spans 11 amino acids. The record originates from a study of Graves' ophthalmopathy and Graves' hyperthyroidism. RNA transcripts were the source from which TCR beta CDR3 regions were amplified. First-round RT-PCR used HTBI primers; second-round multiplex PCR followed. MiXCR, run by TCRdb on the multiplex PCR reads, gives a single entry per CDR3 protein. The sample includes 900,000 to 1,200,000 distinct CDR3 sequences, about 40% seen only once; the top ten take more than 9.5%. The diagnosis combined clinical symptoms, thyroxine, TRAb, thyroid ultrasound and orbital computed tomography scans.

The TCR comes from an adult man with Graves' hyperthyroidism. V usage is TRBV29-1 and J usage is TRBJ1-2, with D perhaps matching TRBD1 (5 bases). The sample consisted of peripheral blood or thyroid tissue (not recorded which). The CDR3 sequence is CSVPTGGGYTF. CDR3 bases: TGCAGCGTTCCCACGGGGGGGGGCTACACCTTC. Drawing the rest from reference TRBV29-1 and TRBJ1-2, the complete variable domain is SAVISQKPSRDICQRGTSLTIQCQVDSQVTMMFWYRQQPGQSLTLIATANQGSEATYESGFVIDKFPISRPNLTFSTLTVSNMSPEDSSIYLCSVPTGGGYTFGSGTRLTVV.